Included here is one T cell receptor beta chain sequence, with context. Antigen unknown. The CDR3 sequence is 19 residues long. V lost 6 bases and J 0 bases, leaving 21 bases between the germline ends. The V gene's germline CDR1 is SEHNR and CDR2 FQNEAQ (reference sequence). Time point noted: week 47, end of study. What each vaccine dose contained was 300 ug of mutant IDH1 20-mer peptide, accompanied by topical imiquimod. In weeks 1, 3, 5, 7, 11, 15, 19 and 23, patients were immunized, eight times in all. This entry is derived from a study of a mutant IDH1 vaccine in newly diagnosed glioma. Study as a whole: The therapy given earlier, which was standard therapy, consisted of radiotherapy, temozolomide, or both, and most of the patients received both.

Generated by immunoSEQ multiplex PCR, the TCRdb table keeps only in-frame clones and is missing some. The table lists 90,000 to 100,000 clones, under 90% of them singletons, with around 0.77% in the top ten. The receptor was derived from a woman between 50 and 59 years old with glioma. V and J are TRBV7-9 and TRBJ2-6, with D possibly TRBD1 on 5 matching bases. The input for sequencing was PBMCs, taken from a glioma patient whose treatment included an IDH1 peptide vaccine. The DNA for the CDR3 is TGTGCCAGCAGTCCGGCGTGGTTTCAGGGCGGCTCTGGGGCCAACGTCCTGACTTTC. This translates into CASSPAWFQGGSGANVLTF.